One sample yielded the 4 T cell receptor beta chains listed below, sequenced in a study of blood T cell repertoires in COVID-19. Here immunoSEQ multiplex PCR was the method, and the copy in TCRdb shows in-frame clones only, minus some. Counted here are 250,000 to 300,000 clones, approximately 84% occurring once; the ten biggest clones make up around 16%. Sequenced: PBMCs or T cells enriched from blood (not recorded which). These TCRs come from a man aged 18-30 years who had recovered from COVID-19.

The CDR3 DNA reads TGTGCCAGCAGCTTCGGCACTGAAGCTTTCTTT. Translation gives CASSFGTEAFF. The chain carries TRBV11-1 and TRBJ1-1; D not certain. V was clipped by 3 bases and J by 4 bases, with 3 bases between them. Germline CDR1 and CDR2: SGHAT and FQDESV (reference sequence). The CDR3 sequence is 11 residues long.

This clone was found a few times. This CDR3 is CASSLTNRGRGEKLFF. Written as DNA, the CDR3 is TGTGCCAGCAGCTTAACTAACAGGGGACGGGGTGAAAAACTGTTTTTT. The rearrangement uses TRBV7-9 and TRBJ1-4, with TRBD1 matching over 7 bases. CDR1 SEHNR and CDR2 FQNEAQ come from the germline V gene (reference sequence). The V gene end was trimmed by 2 bases and the J gene end by 7 bases; junction bases not matched to a gene: 10. The CDR3 covers 16 residues.

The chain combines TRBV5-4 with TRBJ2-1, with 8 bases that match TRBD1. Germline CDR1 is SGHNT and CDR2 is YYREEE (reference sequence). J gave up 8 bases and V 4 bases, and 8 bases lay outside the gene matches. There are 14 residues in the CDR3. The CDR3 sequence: CASSLDRDFDEQFF. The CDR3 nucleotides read TGTGCCAGCAGCCTGGACAGGGATTTCGATGAGCAGTTCTTC.

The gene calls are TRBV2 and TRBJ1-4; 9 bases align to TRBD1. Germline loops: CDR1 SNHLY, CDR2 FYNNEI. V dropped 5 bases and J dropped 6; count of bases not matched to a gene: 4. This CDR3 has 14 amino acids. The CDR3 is CASSRTGADEKLFF. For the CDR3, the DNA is TGTGCCAGCAGTCGGACAGGGGCGGATGAAAAACTGTTTTTT.